Listed below are T cell receptor beta chains from one sample, sequenced in a study of blood T cell repertoires in COVID-19. Sequenced by immunoSEQ multiplex PCR; TCRdb stores in-frame clones only, minus some. The table records approximately 350,000 clones, around 87% of them present only once. Sequencing was carried out using peripheral blood. The receptors were sampled from a woman aged 45 to 65 with COVID-19, enrolled during active disease. The CDR3 runs from the conserved cysteine through the conserved F or W. Each record gives: clone size, V gene, D gene, J gene, CDR3 protein, CDR3 DNA. A D gene is named only where the DNA matches it firmly. Where a row states a size, it is once, few, many or the class of an expanded clone; other rows omit it.

size: NA
V: TRBV4-1
D: NA
J: TRBJ2-7
CDR3: CASSQEGSSYEQYF
DNA: TGCGCCAGCAGCCAAGAAGGGAGCTCCTACGAGCAGTACTTC

size: NA
V: TRBV5-5
D: NA
J: TRBJ1-4
CDR3: CASSPLPAAAEGVGSKLFF
DNA: TGTGCCAGCAGCCCATTGCCCGCCGCGGCCGAAGGTGTGGGTTCAAAACTGTTTTTT

size: few
V: TRBV5-4
D: TRBD1
J: TRBJ1-2
CDR3: CASSFGQGTTYGYTF
DNA: TGTGCCAGCAGCTTCGGACAGGGGACTACTTATGGCTACACCTTC

size: NA
V: TRBV7-9
D: NA
J: TRBJ1-1
CDR3: CASSARVNTEAFF
DNA: TGTGCCAGCAGCGCCAGGGTAAACACTGAAGCTTTCTTT

size: NA
V: TRBV3-1/TRBV3-2
D: TRBD2
J: TRBJ2-1
CDR3: CASSQPLTSGGRNEQFF
DNA: TGTGCCAGCAGCCAACCTTTGACTAGCGGAGGCAGGAATGAGCAGTTCTTC

size: once
V: TRBV19
D: TRBD2
J: TRBJ2-2
CDR3: CASSIDEREDTGELFF
DNA: TGTGCCAGTAGTATAGATGAGCGGGAGGACACCGGGGAGCTGTTTTTT

size: NA
V: TRBV4-2
D: NA
J: TRBJ1-1
CDR3: CASSQDGHLPNTEAFF
DNA: TGTGCCAGCAGCCAAGATGGCCATCTCCCCAACACTGAAGCTTTCTTT

size: NA
V: TRBV6-1
D: NA
J: TRBJ1-2
CDR3: CASSEALGGGGNYGYTF
DNA: TGTGCCAGCAGTGAAGCCCTAGGGGGGGGAGGCAACTATGGCTACACCTTC

size: once
V: TRBV7-8
D: NA
J: TRBJ2-7
CDR3: CASSPRRWGPSHEQYF
DNA: TGTGCCAGCAGCCCCCGAAGGTGGGGCCCGTCCCACGAGCAGTACTTC

size: once
V: TRBV3-1/TRBV3-2
D: NA
J: TRBJ2-2
CDR3: CASSQQIATGELFF
DNA: TGTGCCAGCAGCCAACAGATAGCGACCGGGGAGCTGTTTTTT

size: NA
V: TRBV29-1
D: TRBD1
J: TRBJ1-5
CDR3: CSVGDSHQPQHF
DNA: TGCAGCGTTGGGGACAGCCATCAGCCCCAGCATTTT

size: NA
V: TRBV10-3
D: TRBD1
J: TRBJ1-3
CDR3: CAISRQGSSGNTIYF
DNA: TGTGCCATCAGTCGACAGGGTAGCTCTGGAAACACCATATATTTT

size: once
V: TRBV29-1
D: TRBD2
J: TRBJ2-1
CDR3: CSVEASGSHYEQFF
DNA: TGCAGCGTTGAGGCTAGCGGGAGTCATTATGAGCAGTTCTTC

size: NA
V: TRBV27
D: TRBD2
J: TRBJ2-4
CDR3: CASSQFRLAGGRLAKNIQYF
DNA: TGTGCCAGCAGCCAATTCCGACTAGCGGGAGGCCGTTTAGCCAAAAACATTCAGTACTTC

size: NA
V: TRBV7-9
D: TRBD2
J: TRBJ2-1
CDR3: CASSLVVGRPGNEQFF
DNA: TGTGCCAGCAGCTTAGTTGTCGGGAGGCCGGGGAATGAGCAGTTCTTC

size: NA
V: TRBV9
D: TRBD2
J: TRBJ2-3
CDR3: CASSPTGGRPRNTQYF
DNA: TGTGCCAGCAGCCCCACGGGCGGGAGGCCCAGAAATACGCAGTATTTT

size: NA
V: TRBV30
D: TRBD1
J: TRBJ1-4
CDR3: CAWSRGQGLGEKLFF
DNA: TGTGCCTGGAGCAGGGGACAGGGGTTGGGTGAAAAACTGTTTTTT

size: NA
V: TRBV7-9
D: NA
J: TRBJ2-3
CDR3: CASTPGSAGDTQYF
DNA: TGTGCCAGCACCCCTGGGTCGGCGGGAGATACGCAGTATTTT

size: NA
V: TRBV6-5
D: NA
J: TRBJ2-7
CDR3: CASRGPGHFLYEQYF
DNA: TGTGCCAGCAGAGGCCCGGGACATTTTCTCTACGAGCAGTACTTC

size: NA
V: TRBV12-5
D: TRBD2
J: TRBJ2-5
CDR3: CASGLGVAGGKETQYF
DNA: TGTGCTAGTGGTTTGGGTGTAGCGGGAGGGAAAGAGACCCAGTACTTC

size: NA
V: TRBV29-1
D: NA
J: TRBJ2-7
CDR3: CSVGIWGQEQYF
DNA: TGCAGCGTTGGAATCTGGGGGCAAGAGCAGTACTTC

size: NA
V: TRBV5-1
D: TRBD1
J: TRBJ2-5
CDR3: CASSDSSATGDRETQYF
DNA: TGCGCCAGCAGCGACTCCTCCGCGACAGGGGATAGGGAGACCCAGTACTTC

size: NA
V: TRBV2
D: TRBD1
J: TRBJ1-5
CDR3: CASSEDRGSSSNQPQHF
DNA: TGTGCCAGCAGCGAGGACAGGGGGTCTAGTAGCAATCAGCCCCAGCATTTT

size: once
V: TRBV18
D: NA
J: TRBJ1-5
CDR3: CASTEGDTSSSNQPQHF
DNA: TGTGCCAGCACGGAAGGGGACACAAGTAGTAGCAATCAGCCCCAGCATTTT

size: NA
V: TRBV3-1/TRBV3-2
D: NA
J: TRBJ1-5
CDR3: CASSRLTNQPQHF
DNA: TGTGCCAGCAGCCGCCTAACGAATCAGCCCCAGCATTTT